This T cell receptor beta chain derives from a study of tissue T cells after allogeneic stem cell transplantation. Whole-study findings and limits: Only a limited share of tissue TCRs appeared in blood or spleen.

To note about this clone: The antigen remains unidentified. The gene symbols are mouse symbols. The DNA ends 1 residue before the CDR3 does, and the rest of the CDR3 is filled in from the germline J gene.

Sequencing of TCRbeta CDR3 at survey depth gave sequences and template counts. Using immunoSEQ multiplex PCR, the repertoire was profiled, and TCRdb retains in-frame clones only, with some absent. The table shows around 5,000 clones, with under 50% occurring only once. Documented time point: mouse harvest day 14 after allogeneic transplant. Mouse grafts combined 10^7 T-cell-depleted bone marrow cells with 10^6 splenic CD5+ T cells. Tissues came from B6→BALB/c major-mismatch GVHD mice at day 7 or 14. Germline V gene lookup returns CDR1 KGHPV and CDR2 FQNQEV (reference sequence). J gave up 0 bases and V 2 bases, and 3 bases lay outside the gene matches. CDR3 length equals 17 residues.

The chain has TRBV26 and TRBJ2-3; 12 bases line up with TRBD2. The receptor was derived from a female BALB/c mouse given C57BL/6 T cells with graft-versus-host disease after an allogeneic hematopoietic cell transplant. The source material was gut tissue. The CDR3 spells CASSLGLGGTSAETLYF. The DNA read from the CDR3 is TGTGCCAGCAGTCTGGGACTGGGGGGGACTAGTGCAGAAACGCTGTAT. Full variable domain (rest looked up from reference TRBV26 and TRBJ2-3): NSKVIQTPRYLVKGQGQKAKMRCIPEKGHPVVFWYQQNKNNEFKFLINFQNQEVLQQIDMTEKRFSAECPSNSPCSLEIQSSEAGDSALYLCASSLGLGGTSAETLYFGSGTRLTVL.